This T cell receptor beta chain was recorded in a study of blood T cell repertoires in COVID-19. Across the study: Samples taken during acute and convalescent COVID-19 were collected in the United States, Italy and Spain.

This clone appeared a single time. Data came from immunoSEQ multiplex PCR; TCRdb stores just in-frame clones and leaves some out. The data contain about 370,000 clones, 80% to 95% of them singletons. V was trimmed by 5 bases and J by 2 bases, leaving 12 bases between them. The CDR3 loop spans 14 amino acids. CDR1 MNHEY and CDR2 SVGAGI come from the germline V gene. This chain links TRBV6-5 with TRBJ1-1; TRBD1 is a possible D gene (6 bases). Sample: PBMCs or T cells enriched from blood (not recorded which). This TCR was recovered from a woman in her thirties or forties who had been exposed to COVID-19. CDR3 in amino acids: CASSRGQSNTEAFF. The CDR3 nucleotides are TGTGCCAGCAGTCGCGGACAGAGTAACACTGAAGCTTTCTTT.